One and the same sample provided the 19 T cell receptor beta chains below, sequenced in a study of PD-L1 blockade in urothelial cancer. The method was immunoSEQ multiplex PCR; TCRdb's version includes in-frame clones alone and lacks a portion of them. The sample carries some 40,000 clones, around 85% recorded once. Time point noted: pretreatment peripheral blood. The sequencing used PBMCs, collected around atezolizumab (anti-PD-L1) treatment. Every receptor here comes from an older man with urothelial cancer.

V gene TRBV18 combines with J gene TRBJ1-5; D possibly corresponds to TRBD1 (6 bases). Germline CDR1 KGHSH, CDR2 LQKENI. V gave up 2 bases and J gave up 1 base, with 9 bases separating them. This CDR3 contains 15 residues. CDR3 nucleotide sequence: TGTGCCAGCTCACCAGACGACAGGAGCAATCAGCCCCAGCATTTT. Translated, it gives CASSPDDRSNQPQHF.

This chain uses TRBV5-5 with TRBJ1-1, with 7 bases identical to TRBD1. Germline V gives CDR1 SGHKS, CDR2 YYEKEE (reference sequence). V shed 1 base and J 1 base; nucleotides not matched to a gene: 10. The CDR3 has 17 residues. This chain's CDR3 is CASSLTPRTGENTEAFF. The CDR3 coding sequence is TGTGCCAGCAGCTTGACACCTAGGACAGGAGAGAACACTGAAGCTTTCTTT.

The chain links TRBV21-1 to TRBJ2-7; the table's D call of TRBD1 was not tested on the DNA. TRBV21-1 is assigned pseudogene status. The CDR3 consists of 16 residues. CDR3 coding DNA: TGTGCCAGCAGCAAATCCACAGGGGTGCGGGGCTACGAGCAGTACTTC. It is translated as CASSKSTGVRGYEQYF.

The chain recombines TRBV11-2 with TRBJ2-4; D is unresolved. Germline CDR1 SGHAT, CDR2 FQNNGV. The CDR3 extends over 12 amino acids. The ends were cut back, 2 bases at V and 14 bases at J, with 13 bases in the middle. DNA for the CDR3: TGTGCCAGCAGCTTAAAAGGCGTCGGAGAGTACTTC. Translating it yields CASSLKGVGEYF.

The chain combines TRBV30 with TRBJ2-7, with 8 bases fitting TRBD1. The CDR3 is 16 residues long. J lost 9 bases, V lost 4 bases, and 20 bases had no gene match. Germline CDR1 and CDR2: GTSNPN and SVGIG (reference sequence). The CDR3 nucleotides are TGTGCCTGGAAGGGGGCGGGACAGGACCCAGATCGAGGGCAGTACTTC. Protein sequence: CAWKGAGQDPDRGQYF. The whole variable domain, remainder taken from reference TRBV30 and TRBJ2-7, is SQTIHQWPATLVQPVGSPLSLECTVEGTSNPNLYWYRQAAGRGLQLLFYSVGIGQISSEVPQNLSASRPQDRQFILSSKKLLLSDSGFYLCAWKGAGQDPDRGQYFGPGTRLTVT.

This clone is a singleton in its sample. This chain connects TRBV6-6 to TRBJ1-2, with 7 positions matching TRBD1. V was pared by 4 bases and J by 4 bases, with 3 bases of the junction left unmatched. The length of the CDR3 is 13 residues. In germline, CDR1 is MNHNY, CDR2 SVGAGI (reference sequence). CDR3 bases: TGTGCCAGCAGTTCAGGGGGGCCCTATGGCTACACCTTC. This gives the protein CASSSGGPYGYTF.

This clone has just a few counts. The chain employs TRBV5-1 and TRBJ1-4; no clear D. Trimming took off 4 bases at V and 5 bases at J, with 12 bases between the two ends. CDR1 is SGHRS and CDR2 is YFSETQ in the germline V gene. CDR3 length: 14 residues. The CDR3 sequence: CASSVSGGNEKLFF. In nucleotides, the CDR3 is TGCGCCAGCAGCGTGTCGGGAGGGAATGAAAAACTGTTTTTT. Together with reference TRBV5-1 and TRBJ1-4, the CDR3 gives the full variable domain: KAGVTQTPRYLIKTRGQQVTLSCSPISGHRSVSWYQQTPGQGLQFLFEYFSETQRNKGNFPGRFSGRQFSNSRSEMNVSTLELGDSALYLCASSVSGGNEKLFFGSGTQLSVL.

There are a few counts of this clone. The gene calls are TRBV27 and TRBJ2-7, with 9 bases lining up with TRBD1. Germline assignment: CDR1 MNHEY and CDR2 SMNVEV (reference sequence). The ends lost 2 bases at V and 12 bases at J; junction bases unmatched: 5. The CDR3 loop spans 12 amino acids. This CDR3 reads CASSLTGQGWYF. As DNA, the CDR3 is TGTGCCAGCAGTTTAACCGGACAGGGGTGGTACTTC.

The chain carries TRBV11-2 and TRBJ1-1; maybe TRBD1 (6 bases). The germline CDR1 and CDR2 sequences are SGHAT and FQNNGV. V lost 1 base and J lost 3, with 15 bases in between. The CDR3 spans 16 residues. The CDR3 DNA reads as TGTGCCAGCAGCTTAGCCCTACAGGGAGCGGACACTGAAGCTTTCTTT. Its protein product is CASSLALQGADTEAFF.

J is TRBJ1-4 and V is TRBV19; D remains unclear. CDR1 is LNHDA, CDR2 SQIVND, per germline (reference sequence). The CDR3 runs to 16 residues. The V and J ends lost 4 bases and 2 bases respectively, with 14 bases between them. CDR3 nucleotide sequence: TGTGCCAGTAGTACCCCGAGGGATGGGACTAATGAAAAACTGTTTTTT. Translated, it gives CASSTPRDGTNEKLFF.

The chain has TRBV6-1 and TRBJ2-1; TRBD2 is a possible D gene (5 bases). The V and J ends lost 5 bases and 0 bases respectively, with 11 bases between them. The CDR3 totals 15 residues. Germline assignment: CDR1 MNHNS and CDR2 SASEGT. Here the CDR3 DNA reads TGTGCCAGCAGTCGAAGCGGAACCTCCTACAATGAGCAGTTCTTC. This codes for CASSRSGTSYNEQFF.

This chain links TRBV5-1 with TRBJ1-2; D is undetermined. Germline CDR1 SGHRS, CDR2 YFSETQ. The germline V and J ends were trimmed by 3 bases and 3 bases, with 12 bases remaining between them. The CDR3 spans 14 residues. The DNA for the CDR3 is TGCGCCAGCAGCTCGGGTCCGCCTGACTATGGCTACACCTTC. This translates into CASSSGPPDYGYTF.

V gene TRBV27 combines with J gene TRBJ2-1, with D maybe TRBD2 (5 bases). Per the germline V gene, CDR1 is MNHEY and CDR2 is SMNVEV (reference sequence). The V and J ends lost 1 base and 7 bases respectively, with 11 bases between them. The CDR3 sequence is 14 residues long. The CDR3 loop is CASSLLLEANEQFF. The CDR3 nucleotides are TGTGCCAGCAGTTTATTGCTGGAGGCGAATGAGCAGTTCTTC.

The chain employs TRBV19 and TRBJ1-1; no clear D. Trimming removed 9 bases at V and 0 bases at J, with 17 bases between. The CDR3 runs 15 residues. Germline values: CDR1 LNHDA, CDR2 SQIVND (reference sequence). The CDR3 reads CASTKEGGMNTEAFF. The CDR3 region has the DNA TGTGCCAGCACGAAGGAGGGAGGCATGAACACTGAAGCTTTCTTT.

The rearrangement joins TRBV7-2 to TRBJ2-2, with 8 bases that match TRBD2. This CDR3 is 16 amino acids long. Unmatched junction bases numbered 9, after V lost 5 bases and J lost 4 bases. Germline lookup yields CDR1 SGHTA and CDR2 FQGNSA. CDR3 bases: TGTGCCAGCAGCCTGGGGTACGGGAGGGCCACCGGGGAGCTGTTTTTT. This codes for CASSLGYGRATGELFF.

The chain is built from TRBV29-1 and TRBJ2-3; possibly TRBD2 for D (5 bases). The germline V and J ends were trimmed by 7 bases and 1 base, with 9 bases remaining between them. The CDR3 spans 12 residues. Germline CDR1 reads SQVTM; CDR2 reads ANQGSEA. The CDR3 DNA sequence: TGCAGCGCGGGGTCGGGCACAGATACGCAGTATTTT. Translated: CSAGSGTDTQYF.

This chain links TRBV23-1 with TRBJ2-7; a possible D gene is TRBD1 (6 bases). TRBV23-1 is sorted into the ORF group, with uncertain function. V lost 0 bases and J lost 2, with 14 bases in between. The CDR3 has 16 amino acids. The DNA of the CDR3 is TGCGCCAGCAGTCAATCCCTCAGGGGCCTCACCTACGAGCAGTACTTC. Its protein product is CASSQSLRGLTYEQYF.

The V and J genes are TRBV18 and TRBJ2-7; D might be TRBD1 (5 bases). The V gene's germline CDR1 is KGHSH and CDR2 LQKENI. The CDR3 covers 16 residues. The germline V and J ends were trimmed by 5 bases and 5 bases, with 22 bases remaining between them. Here the CDR3 DNA reads TGTGCCAGCTCATCCTACGCCGGCAGGGCAGGTAACGAGCAGTACTTC. Encoded protein: CASSSYAGRAGNEQYF.

The rearrangement joins TRBV30 to TRBJ1-2, with 10 bases identical to TRBD1. V shed 7 bases, J shed 8 bases, and the junction held 13 bases outside the gene matches. The CDR3 length is 14 residues. Germline V gene lookup returns CDR1 GTSNPN and CDR2 SVGIG (reference sequence). The CDR3 sequence is CAYIRDRGRGGYTF. CDR3 DNA sequence: TGTGCCTATATCCGGGACAGGGGAAGAGGAGGCTACACCTTC. Full variable domain (rest looked up from reference TRBV30 and TRBJ1-2): SQTIHQWPATLVQPVGSPLSLECTVEGTSNPNLYWYRQAAGRGLQLLFYSVGIGQISSEVPQNLSASRPQDRQFILSSKKLLLSDSGFYLCAYIRDRGRGGYTFGSGTRLTVV.